This T cell receptor beta chain was recorded in a study of blood T cells in healthy people across ages. Overall study results and limits: No conclusive comparison of naive versus antigen-experienced cells was possible with unsorted PBMCs. Both higher diversity and more naive CD4+ cells marked long-lived donors when set against aged donors.

Through a sample-barcoded 5' primer and a J-beta primer mix, a second PCR was run for roughly 6 to 12 cycles. Unique molecular identifiers of 12 random nucleotides labeled each cDNA. TCRdb used MiXCR to reprocess the 5' RACE reads, holding one entry per CDR3 protein. The sample has over a million distinct CDR3 sequences; 35% to 55% are singletons. Total RNA was extracted at no less than 5 micrograms per sample. The CDR3 totals 13 residues. V lost 2 bases and J lost 5, with 12 bases in between. CDR1 and CDR2 from the germline V gene are DFQATT and SNEGSKA (reference sequence). On this clonotype itself: Antigen specificity is unknown.

The TCR comes from a woman aged 60-75 years in good health. J is TRBJ2-5 and V is TRBV20-1; D unclear. The sequenced sample was blood. The CDR3: CSARPLPGETQYF. The CDR3 DNA reads TGCAGTGCTAGACCTTTGCCCGGGGAGACCCAGTACTTC.